The 16 T cell receptor beta chains reported below all come from one sample, sequenced in a study of regulatory T cells in long-lasting Graves disease (dated by TCRdb to about 2021). Interpreted using the paper, the time point label stands for: newly diagnosed GD, antithyroid drugs for less than 3 months. RNA was extracted from PBMCs in TRIzol for both TCR sequencing and RNA sequencing. The library was generated by multiplex PCR. Sequenced using an Illumina HiSeq 4000. TCR beta libraries were built with iRepertoire HTBI primers and Arm-PCR amplification of CDR3 regions. Starting from the raw public reads, TCRdb applied fastp trimming at Q25, assembled clones with MiXCR and retained in-frame beta chains. Each entry merges the rows of one CDR3 protein and shows their most common DNA and genes. The sample includes about 470,000 distinct CDR3 sequences, with about 16% observed a single time. The ten largest clones capture about a sixth of the sample.

Another study also made use of these data, one on T cells in Graves' hyperthyroidism and ophthalmopathy.

The sequenced sample was peripheral blood mononuclear cells (PBMCs), obtained at new diagnosis, from a patient treated with antithyroid drugs. The receptors originated from a young woman with Graves disease. Donor details come from another sample of the same person, matched by shared clones.

This clonotype appeared a few times. This chain joins TRBV4-2 and TRBJ2-2; D is ambiguous. In germline, CDR1 is LGHNA, CDR2 YNFKEQ. V was cut by 3 bases and J by 5 bases, with 19 bases left in between. This CDR3 has 17 residues. The CDR3 DNA sequence: TGTGCCAGCAGCCAGGATAACATTAGAGGTGGAACCGGGGAGCTGTTTTTT. Residues: CASSQDNIRGGTGELFF.

The chain links TRBV9 to TRBJ1-3; no firm D call. Trimming took 3 bases from V and 3 from J, leaving 4 bases between them. The CDR3 contains 12 residues. Germline assignment: CDR1 SGDLS and CDR2 YYNGEE. DNA for the CDR3: TGTGCCAGCAGCGGACATGGAAACACCATATATTTT. Translation: CASSGHGNTIYF.

The rearrangement uses TRBV6-1 and TRBJ2-3; D may be TRBD1 or TRBD2 (6 bases each). This CDR3 has 16 amino acids. CDR1 and CDR2 from the germline V gene are MNHNS and SASEGT. Trimming left V 6 bases short and J 2 bases short, with 18 bases between. The CDR3 DNA follows: TGTGCCAGCAGCCTACGCTCCGGGGGCCTCACAGATACGCAGTATTTT. It translates to CASSLRSGGLTDTQYF.

This clonotype was recorded many times. The chain carries TRBV18 and TRBJ2-5; the D call may be TRBD1 or TRBD2 (5 bases each). Trimming shortened V by 7 bases and J by 1 base, and 13 bases separated the two germline ends. The CDR3 has 14 amino acids. CDR1 is KGHSH and CDR2 is LQKENI in the germline V gene. CDR3 nucleotides: TGTGCCAGCTGGGACCCGACGGGCCAAGAGACCCAGTACTTC. Translating it yields CASWDPTGQETQYF.

This clonotype was seen a few times. A read error may account for a junction end that differs from germline. CDR3 coding DNA: TGTGCCAGTAGTATCCCTAGCTCCGACGAGCAGTACTTC. The encoded protein is CASSIPSSDEQYF. The rearrangement joins TRBV19 to TRBJ2-7; possibly TRBD2 for D (5 bases). The CDR3 spans 13 residues. CDR1 and CDR2 from the germline V gene are LNHDA and SQIVND (reference sequence).

This clonotype was recorded at least ten times. CDR3 in DNA: TGCAGTGCTAGAGATCGGGACAGTGGGGCGTCTGAAGCTTTCTTT. Its translation: CSARDRDSGASEAFF. The chain carries TRBV20-1 and TRBJ1-1, with 7 bases matching TRBD1. Losses at the gene ends were 0 bases for V and 6 bases for J; bases not matched to a gene: 10. Germline CDR1 DFQATT, CDR2 SNEGSKA (reference sequence). This CDR3 contains 15 residues.

In this sample, this clonotype turned up many times. The chain links TRBV5-1 to TRBJ2-7, with D perhaps given as TRBD1 or TRBD2 (5 bases each). Germline CDR1 and CDR2: SGHRS and YFSETQ. The CDR3 extends over 13 amino acids. V was clipped by 0 bases and J by 6 bases, with 10 bases between them. The CDR3 sequence: CASSLVRGREQYF. CDR3 in DNA: TGCGCCAGCAGCTTGGTGAGGGGCCGCGAGCAGTACTTC.

There are many counts of this clonotype. The rearrangement uses TRBV28 and TRBJ1-3; D call uncertain. The germline V gene encodes CDR1 MDHEN and CDR2 SYDVKM. V was pared by 6 bases and J by 0 bases, with 12 bases between. The CDR3 totals 15 residues. The CDR3 DNA reads as TGTGCCAGCAGCCCGACGGCCATCTCTGGAAACACCATATATTTT. Amino acid sequence: CASSPTAISGNTIYF. The variable domain in full, completed from reference TRBV28 and TRBJ1-3, reads DVKVTQSSRYLVKRTGEKVFLECVQDMDHENMFWYRQDPGLGLRLIYFSYDVKMKEKGDIPEGYSVSREKKERFSLILESASTNQTSMYLCASSPTAISGNTIYFGEGSWLTVV.

The V call is TRBV20-1, the J call TRBJ2-5; TRBD2 is a possible D gene (6 bases). The CDR3 spans 16 residues. CDR1 and CDR2 from the germline V gene are DFQATT and SNEGSKA (reference sequence). Trimming removed 5 bases from V and 0 bases from J, with 19 bases in between. The CDR3 is CSALNGASVNQETQYF. Written as DNA, the CDR3 is TGCAGTGCTCTAAATGGGGCTAGCGTGAACCAAGAGACCCAGTACTTC.

The chain couples TRBV6-2 or TRBV6-3 to TRBJ2-1; maybe TRBD1 (6 bases). With 6 bases removed from V and 9 bases from J, the gap between germline ends came to 9 bases. The CDR3 totals 11 residues. CDR1 MNHEY and CDR2 SVGEGT come from the germline V gene. DNA of the CDR3: TGTGCCAGCAGGGTACAGGGTGAGCAGTTCTTC. Amino acids: CASRVQGEQFF.

This clonotype was recorded many times. J is TRBJ2-7 and V is TRBV13; 7 bases are a match to TRBD1. This CDR3 is built from 17 residues. Looked up from germline, CDR1 is PRHDT and CDR2 is FYEKMQ (reference sequence). V trimming: 4 bases; J trimming: 6 bases; junction bases outside the gene matches: 18. This chain's CDR3 is CASSSSSTGQSPLEQYF. DNA for the CDR3: TGTGCCAGCAGCTCATCCTCGACAGGGCAATCGCCCCTCGAGCAGTACTTC.

There are many counts of this clonotype. The rearrangement uses TRBV20-1 and TRBJ2-6, with D perhaps assigned TRBD1 or TRBD2 (5 bases each). Germline CDR1 and CDR2: DFQATT and SNEGSKA (reference sequence). The CDR3 length is 14 residues. The germline V and J ends were trimmed by 3 bases and 1 base, with 7 bases remaining between them. Here the CDR3 reads CSARWGSGANVLTF. As DNA, the CDR3 is TGCAGTGCTAGGTGGGGGTCTGGGGCCAACGTCCTGACTTTC.

This clonotype was seen repeatedly, ten times or more. This sequence joins TRBV12-3 or TRBV12-4 and TRBJ1-4, with D possibly matching TRBD1 (6 bases). The CDR3 contains 16 residues. V gave up 3 bases and J gave up 3 bases, with 14 bases separating them. In nucleotides, the CDR3 is TGTGCCAGCAGTTTGCTGGGGGCTGGTGCTAATGAAAAACTGTTTTTT. This translates into CASSLLGAGANEKLFF.

J is TRBJ1-1 and V is TRBV2, with D possibly matching TRBD1 (5 bases). Germline CDR1 reads SNHLY; CDR2 reads FYNNEI. CDR3 length: 13 residues. The germline V and J ends were trimmed by 8 bases and 7 bases, with 17 bases remaining between them. The CDR3 DNA follows: TGTGCCAGCCTCCTGGACACACACTTTGAAGCTTTCTTT. Translating gives CASLLDTHFEAFF.

Worth noting for this clonotype: One base away lies a much larger clone, so this may be a sequencing read error. This chain uses TRBV12-3 or TRBV12-4 with TRBJ1-1; weak D call: TRBD1 (5 bases). The germline V and J ends were trimmed by 6 bases and 1 base, with 12 bases remaining between them. This CDR3 has 14 amino acids. CDR3 in DNA: TGTGCCAGCAGGGAGGGGATGGGGAACACTGAAGCTTTCTTT. Residues: CASREGMGNTEAFF.

The rearrangement uses TRBV4-2 and TRBJ2-1; 14 bases map to TRBD2. V lost 0 bases, J lost 8 bases, and 15 bases stayed unmatched. The CDR3 covers 20 residues. Germline CDR1 LGHNA, CDR2 YNFKEQ. The DNA for the CDR3 is TGTGCCAGCAGCCAAGAAGGGGGGCAGGGGACTAGCGGGAGTTCCGATGAGCAGTTCTTC. Translation gives CASSQEGGQGTSGSSDEQFF.